These 32 T cell receptor beta chains were sequenced from one sample in a study of blood T cell repertoires in COVID-19. Repertoires were generated with immunoSEQ multiplex PCR, while TCRdb's copy carries only in-frame clones and drops some. The table has 100,000 or so clones, roughly 92% seen once. Sequencing was performed on peripheral blood. These receptors all stem from a man in his sixties or seventies with acute or convalescent COVID-19.

The chain carries TRBV11-2 and TRBJ1-5; D not resolved. Germline V lookup: CDR1 SGHAT, CDR2 FQNNGV. Between the trimmed V and J ends, which lost 1 base and 0 bases, there was a span of 7 bases. This CDR3 region has 15 residues. The CDR3: CASSLGTYSNQPQHF. CDR3 nucleotide sequence: TGTGCCAGCAGCTTAGGTACCTATAGCAATCAGCCCCAGCATTTT.

The CDR3 reads CASSLRDRGISGANVLTF. CDR3 bases: TGTGCCAGCAGTCTCCGGGACAGGGGAATTTCTGGGGCCAACGTCCTGACTTTC. The chain uses TRBV28 and TRBJ2-6; 10 nucleotides match TRBD1. CDR3 length equals 18 residues. Germline trimming cut 5 bases from V and 1 base from J; bases unmatched to any gene: 8. Germline assignment: CDR1 MDHEN and CDR2 SYDVKM.

The genes are TRBV12-3 or TRBV12-4 and TRBJ1-2; D is possibly TRBD1 (5 bases). CDR3 length equals 13 residues. The ends were cut back, 2 bases at V and 5 bases at J, with 9 bases in the middle. The CDR3 coding sequence is TGTGCCAGCAGTTTATCGCAGGGATATGGCTACACCTTC. Translated, it gives CASSLSQGYGYTF.

V usage is TRBV12-3 or TRBV12-4 and J usage is TRBJ1-1; D gene uncertain. The CDR3 consists of 10 residues. V shed 5 bases and J shed 8 bases, with 6 bases lying between them. The CDR3 sequence: CASSGGEAFF. In nucleotides, the CDR3 is TGTGCCAGCAGTGGAGGAGAAGCTTTCTTT.

This clone showed up just a few times. The rearrangement links TRBV2 to TRBJ2-7, with D possibly TRBD2 on 6 matching bases. The V end was cut by 3 bases, the J end by 0 bases, with 9 bases between. The CDR3 is 14 amino acids. CDR1 is SNHLY and CDR2 is FYNNEI in the germline V gene. The CDR3 DNA is TGTGCCAGCAGTGAGGGACTGGCCTCCTACGAGCAGTACTTC. Translated: CASSEGLASYEQYF.

The chain carries TRBV18 and TRBJ1-4, with TRBD1 matching over 7 bases. The CDR3 spans 15 residues. V lost 3 bases and J lost 4; bases outside the gene matches: 5. Looked up from germline, CDR1 is KGHSH and CDR2 is LQKENI. The CDR3 loop reads CASSPSQGRNEKLFF. Written as DNA, the CDR3 is TGTGCCAGCTCACCTTCACAGGGGCGTAATGAAAAACTGTTTTTT.

The chain uses TRBV19 and TRBJ1-4; D uncertain. Per germline, CDR1 LNHDA and CDR2 SQIVND (reference sequence). V gave up 7 bases and J gave up 3 bases, with 12 bases separating them. The CDR3 runs to 14 residues. For the CDR3, the DNA is TGTGCCAGTAAAGGTCGTCGGGCTAATGAAAAACTGTTTTTT. Translated: CASKGRRANEKLFF.

In its sample, this clone was seen once. This sequence joins TRBV6-5 and TRBJ2-3; 7 positions match TRBD2. CDR3 size: 16 residues. Germline CDR1 reads MNHEY; CDR2 reads SVGAGI. The ends lost 0 bases at V and 2 bases at J; junction bases unmatched: 5. For the CDR3, the DNA is TGTGCCAGCAGTTACTCGAGGGGAGGGCACACAGATACGCAGTATTTT. Its protein is CASSYSRGGHTDTQYF.

V gene TRBV6-4 combines with J gene TRBJ1-1; tentative D call: TRBD1 (5 bases). The V gene lost 6 bases and the J gene lost 1 base, with 6 bases spanning the gap. The CDR3 has 12 amino acids. In germline, CDR1 is MRHNA, CDR2 SNTAGT. Written as DNA, the CDR3 is TGTGCCAGCAGCGGACAGAACACTGAAGCTTTCTTT. Translating gives CASSGQNTEAFF.

The J gene is TRBJ1-1, the V gene TRBV2; possible D gene TRBD1, 5 bases. Germline values: CDR1 SNHLY, CDR2 FYNNEI. The CDR3 extends over 12 amino acids. V gave up 7 bases and J gave up 6 bases, with 12 bases separating them. The CDR3, as DNA: TGTGCCAGCATTTCCCAGGGTGCTGAAGCTTTCTTT. As protein: CASISQGAEAFF.

The chain is built from TRBV3-1 (or the pseudogene TRBV3-2) and TRBJ2-5, with no clear D. The germline gives CDR1 LGHDT, CDR2 YNNKEL (reference sequence). V was pared by 3 bases and J by 5 bases, with 10 bases between. The CDR3 covers 13 residues. The CDR3 spells CASSHETSETQYF. The CDR3 DNA sequence: TGTGCCAGCAGCCACGAGACATCTGAGACCCAGTACTTC.

The chain is built from TRBV27 and TRBJ2-3; 10 bases match TRBD1. The CDR3 is 15 residues long. Germline V CDR1 and CDR2: MNHEY, SMNVEV (reference sequence). Trimming cost V 7 bases and J 1 base; bases outside gene matches: 5. CDR3 protein: CASKNGQGGTDTQYF. Written as DNA, the CDR3 is TGTGCCAGCAAAAATGGACAGGGGGGCACAGATACGCAGTATTTT.

The genes are TRBV24-1 and TRBJ2-5; D is possibly TRBD1 (6 bases). The V end was cut by 4 bases, the J end by 2 bases, with 10 bases between. The CDR3 spans 14 residues. CDR1 is KGHDR, CDR2 SFDVKD, per germline. The CDR3 DNA reads TGTGCCACCAGTGACCGGACAGTACAAGAGACCCAGTACTTC. Protein sequence: CATSDRTVQETQYF.

V usage is TRBV4-1 and J usage is TRBJ2-6, with a weak D call TRBD1 (5 bases). The CDR3 contains 17 residues. Trimming stripped 0 bases from V and 2 bases from J, with 11 bases between. Germline V gene lookup returns CDR1 MGHRA and CDR2 YSYEKL. The CDR3 sequence is CASSQDKGITGANVLTF. The CDR3 DNA follows: TGCGCCAGCAGCCAAGATAAGGGGATAACTGGGGCCAACGTCCTGACTTTC.

The gene calls are TRBV30 and TRBJ2-1; 7 bases align to TRBD1. The germline gives CDR1 GTSNPN, CDR2 SVGIG (reference sequence). This CDR3 is built from 14 residues. V lost 2 bases, J lost 0 bases, and 1 base stayed unmatched. The CDR3 is CAWSPGGSYNEQFF. DNA for the CDR3: TGTGCCTGGAGTCCAGGGGGCTCCTACAATGAGCAGTTCTTC.

This sequence joins TRBV6-6 and TRBJ1-5, with no clear D. With 1 base removed from V and 1 base from J, the gap between germline ends came to 5 bases. Germline V gene sequence: CDR1 MNHNY, CDR2 SVGAGI (reference sequence). CDR3 length: 14 residues. Here the CDR3 reads CASSYFGSNQPQHF. CDR3 DNA sequence: TGTGCCAGCAGTTACTTCGGGAGCAATCAGCCCCAGCATTTT.

This clone is deemed medium-sized. The chain has TRBV4-1 and TRBJ2-3, with TRBD2 identical over 9 bases. This CDR3 is built from 17 residues. With V trimmed by 3 bases and J by 4 bases, 11 bases remained unmatched. Germline lookup yields CDR1 MGHRA and CDR2 YSYEKL. As DNA, the CDR3 is TGCGCCAGCAGCCAGGGTAGCGGGAGTGGAGCGGCAGATACGCAGTATTTT. It encodes CASSQGSGSGAADTQYF.

The V gene is TRBV6-5, the J gene TRBJ2-1, with 10 bases fitting TRBD1. Germline V gives CDR1 MNHEY, CDR2 SVGAGI. The CDR3 runs 15 residues. The V gene end was trimmed by 6 bases and the J gene end by 5 bases; junction bases not matched to a gene: 7. CDR3 coding DNA: TGTGCCAGCAGCCTAGGACAGGGGGAAAACAATGAGCAGTTCTTC. Encoded protein: CASSLGQGENNEQFF.

This clone was seen only once. The same CDR3 is also encoded by other DNA sequences in this sample. V gene TRBV12-5 combines with J gene TRBJ1-1; D not resolved. V lost 3 bases to trimming and J lost 0 bases, with 5 bases between them. Looked up from germline, CDR1 is LGHNT and CDR2 is FRNRAP. The CDR3 sequence is 13 residues long. The CDR3 region is CASGLNMNTEAFF. The CDR3 DNA follows: TGTGCTAGTGGTTTAAATATGAACACTGAAGCTTTCTTT.

For the CDR3, the DNA is TGTGCCAGCAGCTCCAGGACCCCAGGGGTCCACGAGCAGTACTTC. Translated, it gives CASSSRTPGVHEQYF. The rearrangement links TRBV7-9 to TRBJ2-7, with D possibly TRBD1 on 6 matching bases. In germline, CDR1 is SEHNR, CDR2 FQNEAQ (reference sequence). The CDR3 has 15 residues. V lost 4 bases and J 5 bases, leaving 18 bases between the germline ends. Using reference TRBV7-9 and TRBJ2-7 for the parts outside the CDR3, the full variable domain is DTGVSQNPRHKITKRGQNVTFRCDPISEHNRLYWYRQTLGQGPEFLTYFQNEAQLEKSRLLSDRFSAERPKGSFSTLEIQRTEQGDSAMYLCASSSRTPGVHEQYFGPGTRLTVT.

The rearrangement joins TRBV7-6 to TRBJ2-3, with 9 bases lining up with TRBD1. V lost 4 bases and J lost 2; bases outside the gene matches: 16. The CDR3 totals 19 residues. Germline V gene sequence: CDR1 SGHVS, CDR2 FNYEAQ. Here the CDR3 reads CASSSPGQGSDGVTDTQYF. DNA for the CDR3: TGTGCCAGCAGCTCACCGGGACAGGGAAGTGATGGTGTCACAGATACGCAGTATTTT.

The chain has TRBV7-6 and TRBJ1-4; 8 nucleotides agree with TRBD1. The germline CDR1 and CDR2 sequences are SGHVS and FNYEAQ. V trimming: 5 bases; J trimming: 5 bases; junction bases outside the gene matches: 7. This CDR3 is 15 amino acids long. CDR3 loop: CASSTPWDRNEKLFF. CDR3 bases: TGTGCCAGCAGCACCCCGTGGGACAGGAATGAAAAACTGTTTTTT.

The chain combines TRBV2 with TRBJ2-2, with 7 bases matching TRBD1. Germline-derived CDR1 and CDR2 are SNHLY and FYNNEI. The CDR3 has 15 amino acids. After removal of 4 bases from V and 0 bases from J, the junction contained 2 bases not matched to a gene. The DNA of the CDR3 is TGTGCCAGCAGTGCCAGGGGGTCGAACACCGGGGAGCTGTTTTTT. Amino acid sequence: CASSARGSNTGELFF.

The V call is TRBV6-2 or TRBV6-3, the J call TRBJ2-3; TRBD2 matches at 7 bases. The CDR3 totals 15 residues. The germline gives CDR1 MNHEY, CDR2 SVGEGT. With V trimmed by 3 bases and J by 0 bases, 3 bases remained unmatched. The CDR3 sequence: CASSYGRGSTDTQYF. CDR3 sequence (DNA): TGTGCCAGCAGTTATGGGCGGGGGAGCACAGATACGCAGTATTTT.

This chain uses TRBV5-4 with TRBJ2-5; 8 bases align to TRBD2. Germline V CDR1 and CDR2: SGHNT, YYREEE (reference sequence). The CDR3 contains 18 residues. Trimming cost V 3 bases and J 3 bases; bases outside gene matches: 16. CDR3 region: CASSSIGAGSGRKETQYF. The CDR3 nucleotides are TGTGCCAGCAGCTCGATCGGGGCGGGGAGCGGGAGAAAAGAGACCCAGTACTTC.

This rearrangement joins TRBV3-1 (or the pseudogene TRBV3-2) to TRBJ2-5, with 15 nucleotides matching TRBD2. Germline CDR1 is LGHDT and CDR2 is YNNKEL (reference sequence). The CDR3 is 17 residues long. J gave up 5 bases and V 4 bases, and 8 bases lay outside the gene matches. The CDR3 region is CASSPGLAGGQEETQYF. CDR3 in DNA: TGTGCCAGCAGCCCTGGACTAGCGGGGGGGCAGGAGGAGACCCAGTACTTC.

The chain couples TRBV11-2 to TRBJ2-2, with TRBD1 matching 7 bases. Germline assignment: CDR1 SGHAT and CDR2 FQNNGV. After removal of 0 bases from V and 8 bases from J, the junction contained 12 bases not matched to a gene. The CDR3 is 17 residues long. CDR3 region: CASSLDRLGTGAGELFF. The CDR3 DNA reads TGTGCCAGCAGCTTAGATCGCTTGGGAACAGGGGCTGGGGAGCTGTTTTTT.

The CDR3 DNA sequence: TGTGCCACCAGTGATTTGAACAGCCATAGCAATCAGCCCCAGCATTTT. It yields the protein CATSDLNSHSNQPQHF. This chain uses TRBV24-1 with TRBJ1-5; D not certain. V gave up 0 bases and J gave up 0 bases, with 8 bases separating them. The germline V gene encodes CDR1 KGHDR and CDR2 SFDVKD. The CDR3 is 16 residues long.

For the CDR3, the DNA is TGTGCCAGCAGCCAAGCCGACAGGGTAAACACTGAAGCTTTCTTT. It encodes CASSQADRVNTEAFF. The rearrangement uses TRBV3-1 (or the pseudogene TRBV3-2) and TRBJ1-1; 7 bases agree with TRBD1. CDR3 length: 15 residues. Germline values: CDR1 LGHDT, CDR2 YNNKEL (reference sequence). The V and J ends lost 1 base and 2 bases, in that order; junction bases with no gene match: 4.

J is TRBJ2-3 and V is TRBV6-6, with TRBD1 matching 7 bases. The germline gives CDR1 MNHNY, CDR2 SVGAGI (reference sequence). V was clipped by 1 base and J by 3 bases; unmatched bases: 7. This CDR3 has 16 residues. The CDR3 spells CASSYFPGTETDTQYF. Here the CDR3 DNA reads TGTGCCAGCAGTTACTTTCCCGGGACAGAGACAGATACGCAGTATTTT.

The rearrangement joins TRBV25-1 to TRBJ1-6; D is unresolved. V was cut by 7 bases and J by 0 bases, with 19 bases left in between. Germline V lookup: CDR1 MGHDK, CDR2 SYGVNS. The CDR3 loop spans 18 amino acids. CDR3 region: CASNPHAGPSSYNSPLHF. CDR3 DNA sequence: TGTGCCAGCAATCCCCATGCGGGCCCGAGCTCCTATAATTCACCCCTCCACTTT. Based on the CDR3 plus reference TRBV25-1 and TRBJ1-6, the full variable domain is EADIYQTPRYLVIGTGKKITLECSQTMGHDKMYWYQQDPGMELHLIHYSYGVNSTEKGDLSSESTVSRIRTEHFPLTLESARPSHTSQYLCASNPHAGPSSYNSPLHFGNGTRLTVT.

This clone was counted between two and nine times. The CDR3 region has the DNA TGTGCCAGCAGTTACGCAGAAGACACTGAAGCTTTCTTT. This codes for CASSYAEDTEAFF. The rearrangement joins TRBV12-3 or TRBV12-4 to TRBJ1-1, with no clear D. The CDR3 sequence is 13 residues long. The ends were cut back, 4 bases at V and 3 bases at J, with 9 bases in the middle.